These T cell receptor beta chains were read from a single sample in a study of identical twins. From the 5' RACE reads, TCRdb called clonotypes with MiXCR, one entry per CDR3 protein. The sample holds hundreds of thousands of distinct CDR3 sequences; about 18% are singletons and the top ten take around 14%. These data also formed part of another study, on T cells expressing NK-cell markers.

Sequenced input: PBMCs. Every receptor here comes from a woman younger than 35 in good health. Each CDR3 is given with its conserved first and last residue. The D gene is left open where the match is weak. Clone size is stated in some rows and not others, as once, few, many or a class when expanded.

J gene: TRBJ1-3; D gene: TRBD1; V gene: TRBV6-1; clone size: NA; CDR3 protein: CASSRGQGDSGNTIYF; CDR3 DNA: TGTGCCAGCAGTCGGGGACAGGGGGACTCTGGAAACACCATATATTTT
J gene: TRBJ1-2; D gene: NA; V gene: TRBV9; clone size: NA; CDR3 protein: CASSVATGLAYGYTF; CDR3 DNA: TGTGCCAGCAGCGTAGCTACAGGGTTGGCCTATGGCTACACCTTC
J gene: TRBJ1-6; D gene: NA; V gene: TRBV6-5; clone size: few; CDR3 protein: CASSYSGESRNSPLHF; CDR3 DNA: TGTGCCAGCAGTTACTCAGGCGAATCCCGAAATTCACCCCTCCACTTT
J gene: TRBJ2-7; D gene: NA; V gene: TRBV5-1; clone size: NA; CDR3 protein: CASSARTDEQYF; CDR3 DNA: TGCGCCAGCAGCGCCCGGACCGACGAGCAGTACTTC
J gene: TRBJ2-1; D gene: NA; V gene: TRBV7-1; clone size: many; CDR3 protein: CASSSTGWISPEFHSSYNEQFF; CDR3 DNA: TGTGCCAGCAGCTCCACAGGGTGGATTTCCCCCGAGTTCCATTCCTCCTACAATGAGCAGTTCTTC
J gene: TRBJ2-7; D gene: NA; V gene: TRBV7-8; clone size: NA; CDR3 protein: CASSLARGHNYEQYF; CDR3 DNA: TGTGCCAGCAGCTTAGCGCGGGGGCATAACTACGAGCAGTACTTC
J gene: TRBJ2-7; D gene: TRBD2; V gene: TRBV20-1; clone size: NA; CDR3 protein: CSARYRGGVFEQYF; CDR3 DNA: TGCAGTGCTAGATACCGGGGGGGTGTATTCGAGCAGTACTTC
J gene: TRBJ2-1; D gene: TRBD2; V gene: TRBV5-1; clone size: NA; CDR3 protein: CASSPGLAVNEQFF; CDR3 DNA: TGCGCCAGCAGCCCCGGACTAGCGGTAAATGAGCAGTTCTTC
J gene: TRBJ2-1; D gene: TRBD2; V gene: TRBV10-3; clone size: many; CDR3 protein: CAISESPRLAGGNEQFF; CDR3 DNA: TGTGCCATCAGTGAGTCCCCAAGGCTAGCGGGGGGCAATGAGCAGTTCTTC
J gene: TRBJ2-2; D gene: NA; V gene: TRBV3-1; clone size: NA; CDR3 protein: CASSHDPTRANTGELFF; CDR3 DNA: TGTGCCAGCAGCCACGACCCCACTAGAGCGAACACCGGGGAGCTGTTTTTT
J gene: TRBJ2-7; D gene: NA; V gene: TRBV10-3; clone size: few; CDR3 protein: CAISGLEYYEQYF; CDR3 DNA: TGTGCCATCAGTGGACTCGAATACTACGAGCAGTACTTC
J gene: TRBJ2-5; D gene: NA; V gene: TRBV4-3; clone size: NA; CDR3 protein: CASSQGSSGPETQYF; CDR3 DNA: TGCGCCAGCAGCCAGGGAAGTAGTGGCCCGGAGACCCAGTACTTC
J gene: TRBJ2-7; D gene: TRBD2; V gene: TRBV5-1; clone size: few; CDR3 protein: CASSFTGGENEQYF; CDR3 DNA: TGCGCCAGCAGCTTTACGGGAGGAGAAAACGAGCAGTACTTC
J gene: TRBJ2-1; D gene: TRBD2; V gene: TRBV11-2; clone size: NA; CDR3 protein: CASSQGLASGGHNEQFF; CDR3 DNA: TGTGCCAGCAGCCAGGGACTGGCCAGCGGGGGGCACAATGAGCAGTTCTTC
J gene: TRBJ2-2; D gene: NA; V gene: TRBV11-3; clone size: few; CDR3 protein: CASNWGHTGELFF; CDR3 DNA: TGTGCCAGCAATTGGGGACACACCGGGGAGCTGTTTTTT
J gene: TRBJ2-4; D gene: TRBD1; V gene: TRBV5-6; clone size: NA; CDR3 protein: CASSLRDRDIQYF; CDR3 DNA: TGTGCCAGCAGCCTCCGGGACAGAGATATTCAGTACTTC
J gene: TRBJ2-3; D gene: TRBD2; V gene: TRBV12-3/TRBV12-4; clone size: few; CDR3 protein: CASSPSGGTTSTDTQYF; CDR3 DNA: TGTGCCAGCAGCCCTAGCGGGGGAACTACTAGCACAGATACGCAGTATTTT
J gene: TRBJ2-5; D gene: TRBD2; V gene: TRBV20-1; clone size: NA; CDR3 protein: CSATPGLVLQATQYF; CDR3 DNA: TGCAGTGCTACTCCGGGACTAGTACTGCAAGCGACCCAGTACTTC
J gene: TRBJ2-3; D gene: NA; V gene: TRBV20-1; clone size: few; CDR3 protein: CSARFGTDTQYF; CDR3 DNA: TGCAGTGCTAGGTTCGGGACAGATACGCAGTATTTT